The present entry profiles one T cell receptor (beta chain) with its context. Using a J-beta primer mix together with a sample-barcoded 5' primer, a second PCR was run for about 6 to 12 cycles. A single record per CDR3 protein comes from TCRdb applying MiXCR to the 5' RACE reads. This table holds 850,000 to 1,000,000 distinct CDR3 sequences, roughly half found once. The sample is drawn from a study of blood T cells in healthy people across ages. Looking at the study overall: Roughly one uniquely barcoded beta molecule per two T cells was captured.

Germline-derived CDR1 and CDR2 are SQVTM and ANQGSEA. The CDR3 is made up of 11 amino acids. The ends were cut back, 1 base at V and 7 bases at J, with 5 bases in the middle. The chain links TRBV29-1 to TRBJ2-1; no clear D. What was sequenced was blood. The TCR was taken from a woman in her fifties or sixties in good health. DNA of the CDR3: TGCAGCGTTGAAGCTTGGAATGAGCAGTTCTTC. Translated: CSVEAWNEQFF.